The 30 T cell receptor beta chains below come from one sample, sequenced in a study of cytomegalovirus exposure and HLA in healthy donors. Researchers ran the PCR with 60 Vbeta and 13 Jbeta primers. Here immunoSEQ multiplex PCR was the method, and the copy in TCRdb shows in-frame clones only, minus some. The profile shows under 200,000 clones, approximately 88% of them singletons. Input material: PBMCs. The receptor source for this set is a boy aged 2 to 10 in good health and CMV-seronegative.

The chain has TRBV5-8 and TRBJ2-7; 11 nucleotides line up with TRBD2. The V segment lost 4 bases and the J segment 2 bases; nucleotides outside the gene matches: 8. The V gene's germline CDR1 is SGHTS and CDR2 YDEGEE. CDR3 length: 16 amino acids. Here the CDR3 DNA reads TGTGCCAGCAGCCTACCATATAGCGGGAGGGCCTACGAGCAGTACTTC. Translation gives CASSLPYSGRAYEQYF.

This sequence joins TRBV11-2 and TRBJ1-5; the match to TRBD1 covers 8 bases. The germline CDR1 and CDR2 sequences are SGHAT and FQNNGV. The CDR3 totals 19 residues. V gave up 5 bases and J gave up 0 bases; unmatched junction bases: 15. The CDR3 sequence is CASSLGTGDTLYSNQPQHF. CDR3 DNA sequence: TGTGCCAGCAGCCTAGGGACAGGAGATACCCTTTATAGCAATCAGCCCCAGCATTTT.

This clone has more than one count but fewer than ten. This CDR3 is CASSLKTTGNTEAFF. DNA for the CDR3: TGTGCCAGCAGCCTAAAAACGACAGGGAACACTGAAGCTTTCTTT. The rearrangement joins TRBV5-4 to TRBJ1-1, with TRBD1 as a possible D gene (6 bases). CDR1 is SGHNT and CDR2 is YYREEE in the germline V gene (reference sequence). The CDR3 runs 15 residues. The V gene lost 4 bases and the J gene lost 1 base, with 14 bases spanning the gap.

The chain combines TRBV6-5 with TRBJ2-7, with no clear D. This CDR3 comprises 14 residues. V was pared by 0 bases and J by 3 bases, with 9 bases between. Germline CDR1 and CDR2: MNHEY and SVGAGI. CDR3 protein: CASSYSNGHYEQYF. DNA of the CDR3: TGTGCCAGCAGTTACTCGAACGGTCACTACGAGCAGTACTTC.

This chain connects TRBV2 to TRBJ2-5, with TRBD1 matching 11 bases. V trimming: 6 bases; J trimming: 2 bases; junction bases outside the gene matches: 2. The CDR3 contains 14 residues. CDR1 and CDR2 (germline): SNHLY, FYNNEI. CDR3 amino acids: CASSGTGGQETQYF. CDR3 coding DNA: TGTGCCAGCAGCGGGACAGGGGGGCAAGAGACCCAGTACTTC.

This chain connects TRBV11-2 to TRBJ2-5; D is undetermined. V lost 2 bases and J lost 4, with 8 bases in between. This CDR3 is built from 13 residues. The germline CDR1 and CDR2 sequences are SGHAT and FQNNGV. This chain's CDR3 is CASSLQLGETQYF. CDR3 DNA: TGTGCCAGCAGCTTACAGCTAGGAGAGACCCAGTACTTC.

The chain links TRBV7-9 to TRBJ2-1; D might be TRBD2 (5 bases). CDR3 length equals 12 residues. V gave up 6 bases and J gave up 9 bases, with 12 bases separating them. CDR1 is SEHNR and CDR2 is FQNEAQ in the germline V gene (reference sequence). The CDR3 region has the DNA TGTGCCAGCAGACGAGGGCCCGGTGAGCAGTTCTTC. Translated, it gives CASRRGPGEQFF.

This clone was observed once. The chain joins TRBV19 to TRBJ2-3; D is possibly TRBD2 (6 bases). The germline gives CDR1 LNHDA, CDR2 SQIVND (reference sequence). Trimming took 6 bases from V and 1 from J, leaving 14 bases between them. The CDR3 sequence is 15 residues long. The CDR3 spells CASSPRRDGTDTQYF. The CDR3 nucleotides read TGTGCCAGTAGCCCACGGCGGGACGGCACAGATACGCAGTATTTT. Full variable domain (outside the CDR3, taken from reference TRBV19 and TRBJ2-3): DGGITQSPKYLFRKEGQNVTLSCEQNLNHDAMYWYRQDPGQGLRLIYYSQIVNDFQKGDIAEGYSVSREKKESFPLTVTSAQKNPTAFYLCASSPRRDGTDTQYFGPGTRLTVL.

Here the CDR3 DNA reads TGTGCCACCAGCAGTCAATTCGGCACTGAAGCTTTCTTT. Translation: CATSSQFGTEAFF. The chain couples TRBV15 to TRBJ1-1; D gene unclear. Per the germline V gene, CDR1 is LNHNV and CDR2 is YYDKDF (reference sequence). V was shortened by 3 bases and J by 4 bases, with 9 bases between the two germline ends. The CDR3 contains 13 residues. Using reference TRBV15 and TRBJ1-1 for the parts outside the CDR3, the full variable domain is DAMVIQNPRYQVTQFGKPVTLSCSQTLNHNVMYWYQQKSSQAPKLLFHYYDKDFNNEADTPDNFQSRRPNTSFCFLDIRSPGLGDTAMYLCATSSQFGTEAFFGQGTRLTVV.

This chain joins TRBV10-3 and TRBJ1-2; weak D call: TRBD1 (6 bases). This CDR3 is 15 amino acids long. V lost 0 bases and J 5 bases, leaving 13 bases between the germline ends. In germline, CDR1 is ENHRY, CDR2 SYGVKD. In DNA form, the CDR3 reads TGTGCCATCAGTGAGTCAAATCAGGGGTGGTATGGCTACACCTTC. It codes for CAISESNQGWYGYTF.

This clone was observed a handful of times. The chain carries TRBV21-1 and TRBJ2-7; the D call TRBD2 from the table was never checked on the DNA. TRBV21-1 is classified as a pseudogene. The length of the CDR3 is 16 residues. This CDR3 reads CASSSTTSGFSYEQYF. The CDR3 DNA sequence: TGTGCCAGCAGCAGCACGACTAGCGGGTTCTCCTACGAGCAGTACTTC.

This rearrangement joins TRBV27 to TRBJ2-1, with 12 bases matching TRBD2. V lost 8 bases, J lost 10 bases, and 21 bases stayed unmatched. The CDR3 contains 18 residues. CDR1 and CDR2 (germline): MNHEY, SMNVEV (reference sequence). The CDR3 sequence is CASRGGTSGWAASREQFF. The CDR3 coding sequence is TGTGCCAGCCGAGGAGGGACTAGCGGGTGGGCGGCTTCGAGGGAGCAGTTCTTC.

V gene TRBV5-1 combines with J gene TRBJ2-1; 13 nucleotides agree with TRBD2. The CDR3 runs 19 residues. Trimming at V came to 5 bases and at J to 0 bases, leaving 11 bases not matched to a gene. The V gene's germline CDR1 is SGHRS and CDR2 YFSETQ. The CDR3 bases are TGCGCCAGCAGTATGACGGGACTAGCGGGAATGAGCTCCTACAATGAGCAGTTCTTC. Amino acids: CASSMTGLAGMSSYNEQFF. Together with reference TRBV5-1 and TRBJ2-1, the CDR3 gives the full variable domain: KAGVTQTPRYLIKTRGQQVTLSCSPISGHRSVSWYQQTPGQGLQFLFEYFSETQRNKGNFPGRFSGRQFSNSRSEMNVSTLELGDSALYLCASSMTGLAGMSSYNEQFFGPGTRLTVL.

This clone was seen just once. The chain is built from TRBV4-2 and TRBJ2-7; D is perhaps TRBD2 (6 bases). The CDR3 is 16 amino acids. In germline, CDR1 is LGHNA, CDR2 YNFKEQ. V shed 0 bases and J shed 2 bases, with 14 bases lying between them. In DNA, the CDR3 is TGTGCCAGCAGCCAAGAACAGCAGCGGGCGGCCTACGAGCAGTACTTC. Protein sequence: CASSQEQQRAAYEQYF.

V usage is TRBV5-6 and J usage is TRBJ2-3, with 8 bases aligning to TRBD1. The J segment lost 5 bases and the V segment lost 2 bases, leaving 7 bases of the junction unmatched. This CDR3 has 15 residues. Germline V gene data show CDR1 as SGHDT and CDR2 as YYEEEE. CDR3 sequence (DNA): TGTGCCAGCAGCTTCGGACAGGGTTGGGGAGATACGCAGTATTTT. Amino acid sequence: CASSFGQGWGDTQYF.

The rearrangement links TRBV4-2 to TRBJ2-2; D is unresolved. The germline gives CDR1 LGHNA, CDR2 YNFKEQ. The CDR3 totals 12 residues. Trimming left V 8 bases short and J 2 bases short, with 6 bases between. The CDR3: CASASNTGELFF. CDR3 nucleotides: TGTGCCAGCGCGAGCAACACCGGGGAGCTGTTTTTT.

V usage is TRBV4-1 and J usage is TRBJ2-2; 12 bases match TRBD2. V was pared by 2 bases and J by 7 bases, with 5 bases of the junction left unmatched. CDR3 length: 16 amino acids. Germline V lookup: CDR1 MGHRA, CDR2 YSYEKL. The CDR3 coding sequence is TGCGCCAGCAGCCAACTAGCGGGAGGGCGTATCGGGGAGCTGTTTTTT. It is translated as CASSQLAGGRIGELFF.

The chain is built from TRBV7-9 and TRBJ2-7; no definite D call. Germline CDR1 reads SEHNR; CDR2 reads FQNEAQ (reference sequence). Deletions cut 1 base from V and 3 bases from J, with 7 bases between. The CDR3 has 13 residues. The CDR3 spells CASSLDGDYEQYF. The CDR3 DNA reads as TGTGCCAGCAGCTTAGACGGAGACTACGAGCAGTACTTC.

The rearrangement uses TRBV10-2 and TRBJ2-1; 8 bases fit TRBD2. The CDR3 covers 18 residues. V was clipped by 7 bases and J by 3 bases; unmatched bases: 17. From germline, CDR1 is WSHSY and CDR2 SAAADI. For the CDR3, the DNA is TGCGCCAGCACCCCGGGGGGCTTTAGCGGGACGGTCTACAATGAGCAGTTCTTC. Its protein is CASTPGGFSGTVYNEQFF.

The chain employs TRBV13 and TRBJ1-3, with TRBD1 matching over 8 bases. The junction had 14 bases not matched to a gene; V was cut back by 2 bases and J by 2 bases. The CDR3 has 19 amino acids. In germline, CDR1 is PRHDT, CDR2 FYEKMQ (reference sequence). For the CDR3, the DNA is TGTGCCAGCAGCTTAAGACGACAGGGGCCCAGGACGGCTGGAAACACCATATATTTT. This codes for CASSLRRQGPRTAGNTIYF.

V and J are TRBV6-1 and TRBJ2-7; possible D gene TRBD2, 6 bases. The CDR3 sequence is 13 residues long. With 6 bases removed from V and 0 bases from J, the gap between germline ends came to 9 bases. Germline V gene lookup returns CDR1 MNHNS and CDR2 SASEGT. CDR3 DNA: TGTGCCAGCAGGCGGGAAAGCTCCTACGAGCAGTACTTC. Residues: CASRRESSYEQYF.

J is TRBJ2-1 and V is TRBV4-1; 7 nucleotides agree with TRBD1. The V gene's germline CDR1 is MGHRA and CDR2 YSYEKL. V shed 0 bases, J shed 2 bases, and the junction held 7 bases outside the gene matches. This CDR3 comprises 17 residues. CDR3 protein: CASSQEGRGHPYNEQFF. The CDR3, as DNA: TGCGCCAGCAGCCAAGAGGGAAGGGGGCACCCCTACAATGAGCAGTTCTTC.

The CDR3 nucleotides read TGCGCCAGCAGCCAAGATTTCGGGGCTAGCGGGAGCTATGAGCAGTTCTTC. Amino acid sequence: CASSQDFGASGSYEQFF. The chain couples TRBV4-1 to TRBJ2-1; 10 bases fit TRBD2. Germline lookup yields CDR1 MGHRA and CDR2 YSYEKL. With V trimmed by 0 bases and J by 8 bases, 10 bases remained unmatched. This CDR3 comprises 17 residues.

This chain joins TRBV4-1 and TRBJ2-7, with a tentative D call TRBD1 (6 bases). V lost 0 bases and J 5 bases, leaving 11 bases between the germline ends. The germline gives CDR1 MGHRA, CDR2 YSYEKL. The CDR3 loop spans 14 amino acids. The CDR3 DNA sequence: TGCGCCAGCAGCCAAGAGCTGGGGGCAAACGAGCAGTACTTC. This translates into CASSQELGANEQYF.

The chain uses TRBV28 and TRBJ1-1; 9 bases are a match to TRBD1. V shed 6 bases, J shed 6 bases, and the junction held 11 bases outside the gene matches. Germline lookup yields CDR1 MDHEN and CDR2 SYDVKM. This CDR3 spans 15 amino acids. DNA of the CDR3: TGTGCCAGCAGGCTATACCGGGACAGGGACGCTGAAGCTTTCTTT. Its translation: CASRLYRDRDAEAFF.

This clone was seen once. The V gene is TRBV6-6, the J gene TRBJ2-5; 9 positions agree with TRBD1. The DNA end lines up better with TRBJ2-7; the J call may be wrong. CDR3 length: 16 residues. In germline, CDR1 is MNHNY, CDR2 SVGAGI (reference sequence). The CDR3, as DNA: TGTGCCAGCACTCCTTCCCCGTTACAGGGGGCGGGCGAGCAGTACTTC. Its translation: CASTPSPLQGAGEQYF.

The chain combines TRBV25-1 with TRBJ1-2, with unresolved D. V lost 1 base and J lost 8, with 17 bases in between. CDR3 size: 15 residues. CDR1 is MGHDK and CDR2 is SYGVNS in the germline V gene. The DNA for the CDR3 is TGTGCCAGCAGTGAATCGCATCGTCGGGTGTACGGCTACACCTTC. Its translation: CASSESHRRVYGYTF.

This chain joins TRBV28 and TRBJ1-1, with TRBD1 identical over 7 bases. The germline V gene encodes CDR1 MDHEN and CDR2 SYDVKM. With 5 bases clipped from V and 11 bases from J, the junction kept 11 bases outside the gene matches. The CDR3 loop spans 13 amino acids. CDR3 nucleotides: TGTGCCAGCAGTGAGACAGGGTTCCAGTGGGCTTTCTTT. Its translation is CASSETGFQWAFF.

The chain recombines TRBV2 with TRBJ2-3, with D possibly being TRBD2 (6 bases). Germline V lookup: CDR1 SNHLY, CDR2 FYNNEI. V lost 5 bases to trimming and J lost 4 bases, with 7 bases between them. The CDR3 covers 12 residues. CDR3 nucleotide sequence: TGTGCCAGCAGTCGACTAGCAGATACGCAGTATTTT. Amino acid sequence: CASSRLADTQYF.

This rearrangement joins TRBV5-1 to TRBJ2-1, with TRBD2 matching over 15 bases. The CDR3 has 21 residues. Germline CDR1 SGHRS, CDR2 YFSETQ. The ends lost 3 bases at V and 0 bases at J; junction bases unmatched: 13. The CDR3 sequence: CASSWTGGLAGGPRSYNEQFF. For the CDR3, the DNA is TGCGCCAGCAGCTGGACCGGTGGACTAGCGGGAGGGCCCCGCTCCTACAATGAGCAGTTCTTC.